This TCR beta chain emerged from a study of cytomegalovirus exposure and HLA in healthy donors. In the study overall: A preliminary data release comprised about 85 million unique TCRs obtained from HLA-typed donors. Overall study findings and caveats: The listing of 160 or so TCR beta chains classed them as cytomegalovirus-associated. Previously analyzed data showed that most TCR beta V segments were productive at a frequency of about 87% or about 30%.

Deletions cut 2 bases from V and 1 base from J, with 9 bases between. Looked up from germline, CDR1 is SEHNR and CDR2 is FQNEAQ (reference sequence). The CDR3 sequence is 15 residues long. Vbeta (60) and Jbeta (13) primers were used in the PCR. Sequenced by immunoSEQ multiplex PCR; TCRdb stores in-frame clones only, minus some. This table has 150,000 to 200,000 clones, roughly 80% appearing once. In this sample, this clone turned up once. Its antigen is unidentified. The specimen sequenced was PBMCs. The chain has TRBV7-9 and TRBJ2-1; D may be TRBD2 (6 bases). The clonotype was recovered from a woman aged 40 to 50 in good health and CMV-seronegative. In DNA, the CDR3 is TGTGCCAGCAGCTTAAGGGACTTGTCCTACAATGAGCAGTTCTTC. Its translation: CASSLRDLSYNEQFF.